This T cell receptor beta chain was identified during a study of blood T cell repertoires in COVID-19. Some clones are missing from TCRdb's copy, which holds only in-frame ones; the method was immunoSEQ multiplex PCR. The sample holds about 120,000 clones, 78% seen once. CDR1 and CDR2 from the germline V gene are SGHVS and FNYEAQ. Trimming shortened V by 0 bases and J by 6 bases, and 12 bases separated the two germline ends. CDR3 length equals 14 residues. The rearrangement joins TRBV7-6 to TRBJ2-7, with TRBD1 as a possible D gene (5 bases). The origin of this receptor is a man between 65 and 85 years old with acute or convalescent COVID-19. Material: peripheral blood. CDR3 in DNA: TGTGCCAGCAGCTTAGCGGGGCAGGACCGCGAGCAGTACTTC. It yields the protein CASSLAGQDREQYF.